The 7 T cell receptor beta chains given below trace back to one sample, sequenced in a study of OX40 agonist ivuxolimab in advanced cancers. The method was the immunoSEQ multiplex PCR assay. TCRdb retrieved this table from immuneACCESS and kept in-frame rearrangements only. Not all clones are present; in checked studies, unresolved V genes account for under half, and no reason is known for the remainder. The sample table contains under 80,000 clones; only one count was recorded for roughly 82% of them. 5% of the sample comes from the top ten. This material consisted of CD4+ or CD8+ T cells sorted from blood, taken in a trial of the OX40 agonist ivuxolimab. These receptors were obtained from an adult with an advanced solid tumor such as melanoma, head and neck, liver or kidney cancer.

V is TRBV7-2 and J is TRBJ1-6; tentative D call: TRBD1 (6 bases). Trimming left V 5 bases short and J 5 bases short, with 13 bases between. CDR3 size: 15 residues. The germline gives CDR1 SGHTA, CDR2 FQGNSA. The CDR3 is CASSTGQSNNSPLHF. The CDR3 nucleotides are TGTGCCAGCAGCACCGGACAGAGTAATAATTCACCCCTCCACTTT.

The V gene is TRBV29-1, the J gene TRBJ2-5; D may match TRBD1 or TRBD2 (6 bases each). V was shortened by 7 bases and J by 5 bases, with 17 bases between the two germline ends. This CDR3 comprises 13 residues. The germline V gene has CDR1 SQVTM and CDR2 ANQGSEA. The CDR3 DNA follows: TGCAGCGCCGCCGGGGGCAGGGGTGAGACCCAGTACTTC. Its translation is CSAAGGRGETQYF.

The chain has TRBV21-1 and TRBJ2-7; whether TRBD2, the table's D call, matches the DNA was not checked. TRBV21-1 is a documented pseudogene. This CDR3 contains 16 residues. In nucleotides, the CDR3 is TGTGCCAGCAGCAAATGCCCGCGGGGCGTCTCCTACGAGCAGTACTTC. It encodes CASSKCPRGVSYEQYF.

V is TRBV5-1 and J is TRBJ2-1; D possibly corresponds to TRBD2 (7 bases). The CDR3 is 16 amino acids. Germline V gene data show CDR1 as SGHRS and CDR2 as YFSETQ. V was trimmed by 3 bases and J by 0 bases, leaving 13 bases between them. The CDR3 loop is CASSSIAGASYNEQFF. DNA of the CDR3: TGCGCCAGCAGCTCTATTGCGGGGGCCTCCTACAATGAGCAGTTCTTC.

The chain couples TRBV5-4 to TRBJ1-6; D is unclear. Germline CDR1 and CDR2: SGHNT and YYREEE (reference sequence). Trimming took off 2 bases at V and 5 bases at J, with 8 bases between the two ends. There are 14 residues in the CDR3. Written as DNA, the CDR3 is TGTGCCAGCAGCTTTGAAAGGAATAATTCACCCCTCCACTTT. It yields the protein CASSFERNNSPLHF.

The chain uses TRBV7-2 and TRBJ2-2, with 7 nucleotides matching TRBD2. The CDR3 spans 15 residues. Trimming took 1 base from V and 3 from J; bases not matched to a gene: 2. From germline, CDR1 is SGHTA and CDR2 FQGNSA. In DNA form, the CDR3 reads TGTGCCAGCAGCTTAGGGCGGGGGTACACCGGGGAGCTGTTTTTT. This translates into CASSLGRGYTGELFF.

V is TRBV10-1 and J is TRBJ2-7, with 10 bases that match TRBD1. This CDR3 is built from 14 residues. The trim removed 6 bases at V and 4 bases at J, leaving 6 bases unmatched. Germline loops: CDR1 WNHNN, CDR2 SYGVQD (reference sequence). The CDR3 nucleotides read TGCGCCAGCAGGGCGAGACAGGGGGCTTACGAGCAGTACTTC. The encoded protein is CASRARQGAYEQYF.